Presented here are 20 T cell receptor beta chains from one specimen sequenced in a study of Graves' ophthalmopathy and Graves' hyperthyroidism. Amplifying from RNA transcripts, the study obtained TCR beta CDR3 regions. The authors performed first-round RT-PCR with HTBI primers and then a second-round multiplex PCR. MiXCR, run by TCRdb on the multiplex PCR reads, gives a single entry per CDR3 protein. This table holds about 600,000 distinct CDR3 sequences, 35% to 40% found once. Sample: peripheral blood or thyroid tissue (not recorded which). These receptors were taken from an adult man with Graves' hyperthyroidism.

This clonotype was counted many times. The rearrangement uses TRBV24-1 and TRBJ1-5; D uncertain. The CDR3 runs to 13 residues. Germline V lookup: CDR1 KGHDR, CDR2 SFDVKD. With 4 bases removed from V and 4 bases from J, the gap between germline ends came to 7 bases. CDR3 protein: CATSDRTNQPQHF. The CDR3 nucleotides read TGTGCCACCAGTGACAGAACAAATCAGCCCCAGCATTTT.

This clonotype was seen a handful of times. The chain combines TRBV7-9 with TRBJ1-1; the D is unclear. The V gene's germline CDR1 is SEHNR and CDR2 FQNEAQ (reference sequence). Trimming removed 3 bases from V and 1 base from J, with 9 bases in between. This CDR3 contains 14 residues. As DNA, the CDR3 is TGTGCCAGCAGCTTTGTGACCGCGAACACTGAAGCTTTCTTT. This translates into CASSFVTANTEAFF.

This clonotype was detected many times. This chain links TRBV5-8 with TRBJ1-6; 8 bases agree with TRBD1. Trimming removed 0 bases from V and 14 bases from J; junction bases left unmatched: 7. CDR3 length: 14 residues. The germline CDR1 and CDR2 sequences are SGHTS and YDEGEE. CDR3 sequence reads: CASSLATGADTLHF. The CDR3 nucleotides read TGTGCCAGCAGCTTGGCGACAGGGGCTGACACCCTCCACTTT.

The chain joins TRBV10-1 to TRBJ2-3; D unresolved. Trimming removed 0 bases from V and 2 bases from J, with 6 bases in between. Per the germline V gene, CDR1 is WNHNN and CDR2 is SYGVQD (reference sequence). CDR3 length: 14 amino acids. The CDR3 here is CASSESGNTDTQYF. The DNA of the CDR3 is TGCGCCAGCAGTGAGTCTGGTAACACAGATACGCAGTATTTT.

This clonotype was seen many times. The genes are TRBV7-3 and TRBJ2-7; 13 nucleotides match TRBD2. The germline V gene has CDR1 SGHTA and CDR2 FQGTGA. J gave up 5 bases and V 3 bases, and 4 bases lay outside the gene matches. There are 15 residues in the CDR3. CDR3 nucleotides: TGTGCCAGCAGCTTCACTAGCGGGAGGGCCGACGAGCAGTACTTC. Translating it yields CASSFTSGRADEQYF.

To note about this clonotype: Without the conserved terminal phenylalanine or tryptophan, this CDR3 likely stems from a read error. CDR3 DNA sequence: TGTGCCAGCAGTTACAGGGAGGATAACACTGAAGCTTTCTCT. Encoded protein: CASSYREDNTEAFS. This rearrangement joins TRBV6-5 to TRBJ1-1; D gene uncertain. Deletions cut 2 bases from V and 2 bases from J, with 9 bases between. This CDR3 has 14 amino acids. The germline CDR1 and CDR2 sequences are MNHEY and SVGAGI.

About this clonotype itself: A read error may be the cause here, since a much bigger clone is one base away. This chain links TRBV7-4 with TRBJ2-2, with TRBD2 matching over 8 bases. CDR1 is SGHVT and CDR2 is SQSDAQ in the germline V gene. This CDR3 is 15 amino acids long. V shed 7 bases, J shed 0 bases, and the junction held 4 bases outside the gene matches. The CDR3 coding sequence is TGTGCCAGCACCCCGGGACTAGCGAACACCGGGGAGCTGTTTTTT. This translates into CASTPGLANTGELFF.

This clonotype was detected a few times. The junction departs from germline at one end; a sequencing error may be responsible. The V and J genes are TRBV14 and TRBJ2-3, with D possibly TRBD2 on 5 matching bases. The CDR3 consists of 12 residues. In germline, CDR1 is SGHDN, CDR2 FVKESK. The CDR3 reads CASSQAADTQYF. CDR3 coding DNA: TGTGCCAGCAGTCAAGCGGCAGATACGCAGTATTTT.

The chain links TRBV24-1 to TRBJ1-2, with D uncertain. The V and J ends lost 3 bases and 2 bases respectively, with 21 bases between them. The CDR3 is 18 residues long. Per the germline V gene, CDR1 is KGHDR and CDR2 is SFDVKD. The CDR3 sequence: CATSDLAGRETLNYGYTF. The CDR3 DNA reads as TGTGCCACCAGTGATCTGGCCGGGCGGGAGACTCTCAACTATGGCTACACCTTC.

The chain joins TRBV20-1 to TRBJ1-1, with D perhaps TRBD1 (5 bases). Per germline, CDR1 DFQATT and CDR2 SNEGSKA (reference sequence). The CDR3 loop spans 15 amino acids. The V end lost 1 base, the J end lost 7 bases, and 19 bases lay between the germline ends. The CDR3 region has the DNA TGCAGTGCTAGAGGGGTGTGGCGGGGGGATGGTGAAGCTTTCTTT. This codes for CSARGVWRGDGEAFF.

This clonotype was seen just once. The rearrangement joins TRBV5-1 to TRBJ2-5, with 7 bases aligning to TRBD1. This CDR3 has 15 amino acids. J gave up 1 base and V 3 bases, and 6 bases lay outside the gene matches. Looked up from germline, CDR1 is SGHRS and CDR2 is YFSETQ. CDR3 coding DNA: TGCGCCAGCAGCTGGTACCAGGGGGTCCAAGAGACCCAGTACTTC. It codes for CASSWYQGVQETQYF.

This clonotype was seen at least ten times. The rearrangement uses TRBV20-1 and TRBJ1-1; 8 bases fit TRBD1. Germline V lookup: CDR1 DFQATT, CDR2 SNEGSKA (reference sequence). With 6 bases clipped from V and 8 bases from J, the junction kept 14 bases outside the gene matches. CDR3 length: 14 residues. The chain's CDR3 is CSARSGGTGLEAFF. CDR3 coding DNA: TGCAGTGCGCGGAGTGGCGGGACAGGACTCGAAGCTTTCTTT.

The rearrangement uses TRBV30 and TRBJ2-5; the D is unclear. V was clipped by 4 bases and J by 1 base, with 13 bases between them. CDR3 size: 14 residues. Germline CDR1 is GTSNPN and CDR2 is SVGIG (reference sequence). For the CDR3, the DNA is TGTGCCTGGAAGGCTGGGAACCCCCAAGAGACCCAGTACTTC. Amino acids: CAWKAGNPQETQYF.

The chain couples TRBV15 to TRBJ2-7; tentative D call: TRBD2 (5 bases). With 11 bases removed from V and 3 bases from J, the gap between germline ends came to 20 bases. The germline V gene encodes CDR1 LNHNV and CDR2 YYDKDF (reference sequence). The CDR3 is made up of 14 amino acids. The CDR3 spells CAWRSLGVGYEQYF. The CDR3 DNA reads as TGTGCCTGGAGGTCCCTGGGTGTAGGCTACGAGCAGTACTTC. Variable domain in full (rest from reference TRBV15 and TRBJ2-7): DAMVIQNPRYQVTQFGKPVTLSCSQTLNHNVMYWYQQKSSQAPKLLFHYYDKDFNNEADTPDNFQSRRPNTSFCFLDIRSPGLGDTAMYLCAWRSLGVGYEQYFGPGTRLTVT.

This clonotype was seen repeatedly, ten times or more. The chain combines TRBV3-1 with TRBJ1-2; no reliable D call. Trimming removed 1 base at V and 3 bases at J, with 6 bases between. Looked up from germline, CDR1 is LGHDT and CDR2 is YNNKEL (reference sequence). The CDR3 runs to 13 residues. CDR3 bases: TGTGCCAGCAGCCAAGTCACCGACTATGGCTACACCTTC. Its protein product is CASSQVTDYGYTF.

Concerning this clonotype: An end of the junction differs from the germline gene, which may be a read error. The chain combines TRBV4-2 with TRBJ2-2; 8 positions agree with TRBD1. The CDR3 contains 17 residues. Germline assignment: CDR1 LGHNA and CDR2 YNFKEQ. CDR3 bases: TGTGCCAGCAGCCTAAGATCAGGGGGCGATGACACCGGGGAGCTGCTTTTT. It yields the protein CASSLRSGGDDTGELLF.

A few counts support this clonotype. The J gene is TRBJ2-7, the V gene TRBV5-4, with TRBD1 matching 7 bases. CDR3 length: 14 residues. Losses at the gene ends were 3 bases for V and 3 bases for J; bases not matched to a gene: 6. The V gene's germline CDR1 is SGHNT and CDR2 YYREEE (reference sequence). CDR3 protein: CASSYDRDLYEQYF. The CDR3 bases are TGTGCCAGCAGCTACGACAGGGATCTCTACGAGCAGTACTTC.

As regards this clonotype: At one end the junction does not follow the germline gene, possibly because of a read error. CDR3: CSAGAGTGGYGHTF. The CDR3 DNA is TGCAGTGCTGGAGCCGGGACAGGAGGCTATGGCCACACCTTC. The chain employs TRBV20-1 and TRBJ1-2; 8 positions agree with TRBD1. Germline values: CDR1 DFQATT, CDR2 SNEGSKA (reference sequence). This CDR3 has 14 amino acids.

The V gene is TRBV27, the J gene TRBJ1-1, with a weak D call TRBD1 (5 bases). The CDR3 runs 16 residues. The germline CDR1 and CDR2 sequences are MNHEY and SMNVEV (reference sequence). V was trimmed by 6 bases and J by 4 bases, leaving 21 bases between them. The DNA for the CDR3 is TGTGCCAGCAGGGGTGGATACTTGCTGCAGGGCACTGAAGCTTTCTTT. Its protein product is CASRGGYLLQGTEAFF.

The CDR3 sequence is CSASLPSGGTDEQFF. The CDR3 DNA sequence: TGCAGTGCTAGTCTCCCCAGCGGGGGAACCGATGAGCAGTTCTTC. The chain joins TRBV20-1 to TRBJ2-5; 8 positions match TRBD2. The DNA end lines up better with TRBJ2-1; the J call may be wrong. CDR1 and CDR2 (germline): DFQATT, SNEGSKA (reference sequence). The CDR3 has 15 residues.